Presented here are 25 T cell receptor beta chains from one specimen sequenced in a study of blood T cells in healthy people across ages (dated by TCRdb to between 2014 and 2017). Library preparation used 5' RACE. The listed sequencing device is Illumina HiSeq 2500. A second roughly 6 to 12 cycle PCR used a sample-barcoded 5' primer and a J-beta primer mix. TCRdb cleaned the public reads at Q25 with fastp, built clones with MiXCR and kept in-frame beta chains. Rows merge per CDR3 protein into single entries with the most common DNA and genes. Across this sample there are 950,000 to 1,200,000 distinct CDR3 sequences, with around two fifths seen only once. Around 13% of the sample is taken by the ten largest. The sequenced material came from blood. The receptors originated from a man younger than 30 in good health.

The chain is built from TRBV27 and TRBJ1-5, with unresolved D. Germline-derived CDR1 and CDR2 are MNHEY and SMNVEV (reference sequence). V was cut by 5 bases and J by 2 bases, with 10 bases left in between. The CDR3 totals 14 residues. As DNA, the CDR3 is TGTGCCAGCAGTCCCGGCTTCGGCAATCAGCCCCAGCATTTT. Its protein is CASSPGFGNQPQHF.

This clonotype was seen at least ten times. The chain joins TRBV10-3 to TRBJ2-1; D remains unclear. The CDR3 contains 14 residues. The germline V and J ends were trimmed by 0 bases and 7 bases, with 10 bases remaining between them. Looked up from germline, CDR1 is ENHRY and CDR2 is SYGVKD. CDR3 in amino acids: CAISESGGGNEQFF. CDR3 in DNA: TGTGCCATCAGTGAGTCCGGTGGTGGTAATGAGCAGTTCTTC.

V is TRBV27 and J is TRBJ1-1; the D is unclear. CDR3 length: 15 amino acids. Germline lookup yields CDR1 MNHEY and CDR2 SMNVEV (reference sequence). Trimming shortened V by 2 bases and J by 0 bases, and 10 bases separated the two germline ends. The CDR3 DNA is TGTGCCAGCAGTTTAAGCCCCAATTTGAACACTGAAGCTTTCTTT. It yields the protein CASSLSPNLNTEAFF.

This clonotype was found a few times. This chain joins TRBV20-1 and TRBJ1-5; TRBD1 matches at 7 bases. V dropped 0 bases and J dropped 0; count of bases not matched to a gene: 5. The CDR3 sequence is 16 residues long. Germline assignment: CDR1 DFQATT and CDR2 SNEGSKA (reference sequence). This chain's CDR3 is CSARDQGVYSNQPQHF. For the CDR3, the DNA is TGCAGTGCTAGAGACCAGGGGGTCTATAGCAATCAGCCCCAGCATTTT.

This chain uses TRBV4-3 with TRBJ2-3; 7 bases fit TRBD1. The CDR3 loop spans 16 amino acids. The V segment lost 4 bases and the J segment 0 bases; nucleotides outside the gene matches: 7. Germline CDR1 and CDR2: LGHNA and YSLEER. The CDR3 region has the DNA TGCGCCAGCAGCCCCAGGGGGACAGAAAGCACAGATACGCAGTATTTT. It is translated as CASSPRGTESTDTQYF.

This chain uses TRBV6-2 or TRBV6-3 with TRBJ2-2; TRBD1 is a possible D gene (5 bases). Per the germline V gene, CDR1 is MNHEY and CDR2 is SVGEGT. The length of the CDR3 is 16 residues. Trimming pared 1 base from V and 3 bases from J, leaving 12 bases between. In DNA, the CDR3 is TGTGCCAGCAGTTACTTATCAGGGTCGGACACCGGGGAGCTGTTTTTT. This gives the protein CASSYLSGSDTGELFF.

The chain joins TRBV7-9 to TRBJ1-2; D is undetermined. Germline V gives CDR1 SEHNR, CDR2 FQNEAQ (reference sequence). CDR3 length: 15 amino acids. Trimming stripped 7 bases from V and 0 bases from J, with 15 bases between. The CDR3 nucleotides read TGTGCCAGCACCCCCTATCAGGCAGCTAACTATGGCTACACCTTC. It translates to CASTPYQAANYGYTF.

There are a few counts of this clonotype. The chain couples TRBV20-1 to TRBJ1-1; 12 positions agree with TRBD1. Looked up from germline, CDR1 is DFQATT and CDR2 is SNEGSKA (reference sequence). Trimming cost V 6 bases and J 1 base; bases outside gene matches: 6. The CDR3 is 15 amino acids. The CDR3 nucleotides read TGCAGTGCCGGAGGGACAGGGGGCGCGAACACTGAAGCTTTCTTT. It is translated as CSAGGTGGANTEAFF.

This chain uses TRBV4-2 with TRBJ2-7; TRBD1 aligns across 7 bases. Germline CDR1 and CDR2: LGHNA and YNFKEQ. Trimming at V came to 4 bases and at J to 2 bases, leaving 8 bases not matched to a gene. The CDR3 totals 15 residues. The chain's CDR3 is CASSRTRQGPYEQYF. The CDR3 coding sequence is TGTGCCAGCAGCCGAACGAGACAGGGTCCCTACGAGCAGTACTTC.

This clonotype was seen only a few times. The chain employs TRBV5-1 and TRBJ1-1, with TRBD1 as a possible D gene (6 bases). Trimming took off 7 bases at V and 4 bases at J, with 17 bases between the two ends. CDR3 length equals 14 residues. Germline loops: CDR1 SGHRS, CDR2 YFSETQ. CDR3 in DNA: TGCGCCAGCGGGCCAAACTTGGGGGCCACTGAAGCTTTCTTT. Its translation: CASGPNLGATEAFF.

This clonotype was recorded at least ten times. V gene TRBV10-3 combines with J gene TRBJ2-3; 7 bases align to TRBD2. The V and J ends lost 11 bases and 1 base, in that order; junction bases with no gene match: 0. CDR1 ENHRY and CDR2 SYGVKD come from the germline V gene. The CDR3 covers 11 residues. CDR3 in DNA: TGTGCCGCGGGGGGCACAGATACGCAGTATTTT. It is translated as CAAGGTDTQYF.

The V call is TRBV2, the J call TRBJ2-2; D gene uncertain. Germline V lookup: CDR1 SNHLY, CDR2 FYNNEI. With 5 bases removed from V and 0 bases from J, the gap between germline ends came to 10 bases. CDR3 length: 15 amino acids. The CDR3 sequence is CASSPTSSNTGELFF. CDR3 sequence (DNA): TGTGCCAGCAGTCCGACATCCTCGAACACCGGGGAGCTGTTTTTT.

The chain links TRBV7-2 to TRBJ2-1; 9 nucleotides agree with TRBD1. Gene TRBJ2-7 matches the end of the DNA better, so the J call may be wrong. From germline, CDR1 is SGHTA and CDR2 FQGNSA. CDR3 size: 15 residues. The CDR3 DNA sequence: TGTGCCAGCACCCCAGGACAGGGGAGCTACAATGAGCAGTACTTC. Translation: CASTPGQGSYNEQYF.

On this clonotype itself: One junction end does not reproduce the germline sequence, and a read error may be involved. This chain joins TRBV12-3 or TRBV12-4 and TRBJ1-2; possibly TRBD1 for D (5 bases). This CDR3 contains 14 residues. The CDR3 coding sequence is TGTGCCAGCAGTTTGACTACCCGGGGGAATGGCTACACATTC. Amino acid sequence: CASSLTTRGNGYTF.

CDR3 protein: CASISNVDEAFF. CDR3 DNA sequence: TGTGCCAGCATCTCCAATGTGGACGAAGCTTTCTTT. V gene TRBV6-1 combines with J gene TRBJ1-1, with D hard to call. Germline loops: CDR1 MNHNS, CDR2 SASEGT. Trimming removed 7 bases at V and 8 bases at J, with 14 bases between. The CDR3 is 12 amino acids.

This rearrangement joins TRBV7-9 to TRBJ1-4; 9 positions agree with TRBD1. The germline V gene encodes CDR1 SEHNR and CDR2 FQNEAQ (reference sequence). The V segment lost 6 bases and the J segment 7 bases; nucleotides outside the gene matches: 6. The CDR3 contains 14 residues. CDR3 sequence: CASSRTGDREKLFF. CDR3 DNA: TGTGCCAGCAGTCGGACAGGGGATCGTGAAAAACTGTTTTTT.

This clonotype has only a few counts. The V gene is TRBV5-1, the J gene TRBJ2-7; 8 bases align to TRBD1. The CDR3 consists of 16 residues. Germline trimming cut 2 bases from V and 5 bases from J; bases unmatched to any gene: 12. Germline V gives CDR1 SGHRS, CDR2 YFSETQ. CDR3 residues: CASSFLGRQGLDEQYF. The CDR3 coding sequence is TGCGCCAGCAGCTTCCTCGGCAGACAGGGGCTCGACGAGCAGTACTTC.

This clonotype was counted at least ten times. This rearrangement joins TRBV7-2 to TRBJ2-1, with D possibly called TRBD1 or TRBD2 (5 bases each). Germline CDR1 reads SGHTA; CDR2 reads FQGNSA. The CDR3 has 14 amino acids. Between the trimmed V and J ends, which lost 1 base and 6 bases, there was a span of 10 bases. CDR3 sequence reads: CASSLVGALNEQFF. CDR3 bases: TGTGCCAGCAGCTTAGTCGGGGCTCTCAATGAGCAGTTCTTC.

The sample holds one count of this clonotype. The V call is TRBV15, the J call TRBJ1-4; D remains unclear. CDR3 length equals 15 residues. V dropped 5 bases and J dropped 3 bases, with 13 bases sitting between them. The V gene's germline CDR1 is LNHNV and CDR2 YYDKDF (reference sequence). In DNA form, the CDR3 reads TGTGCCACCAGCCCGAGAGCAACCTCTAATGAAAAACTGTTTTTT. Residues: CATSPRATSNEKLFF.

This chain joins TRBV7-2 and TRBJ2-5; 11 bases line up with TRBD2. J gave up 13 bases and V 0 bases, and 7 bases lay outside the gene matches. This CDR3 comprises 14 residues. Germline V gives CDR1 SGHTA, CDR2 FQGNSA. This chain's CDR3 is CASSLAGSSGGMYF. CDR3 DNA sequence: TGTGCCAGCAGCTTAGCAGGGTCTAGCGGGGGGATGTACTTC.

In DNA form, the CDR3 reads TGCAGTGCTACGGGCACCCCACGAGACAATGAGCAGTACTTC. Residues: CSATGTPRDNEQYF. The chain joins TRBV20-1 to TRBJ2-5, with D unresolved. Germline assignment: CDR1 DFQATT and CDR2 SNEGSKA (reference sequence). The CDR3 covers 14 residues. The V end lost 4 bases, the J end lost 11 bases, and 23 bases lay between the germline ends.

This rearrangement joins TRBV13 to TRBJ2-7; 10 bases are shared with TRBD1. This CDR3 has 15 residues. V lost 5 bases and J lost 4; bases outside the gene matches: 8. Germline CDR1 is PRHDT and CDR2 is FYEKMQ (reference sequence). In DNA, the CDR3 is TGTGCCAGCAGCCCCAGACAGGGGGCTTTATACGAGCAGTACTTC. This encodes CASSPRQGALYEQYF.

The chain employs TRBV27 and TRBJ1-6, with D maybe TRBD1 (5 bases). V was pared by 2 bases and J by 7 bases, with 9 bases between. CDR3 length: 14 amino acids. Germline V gives CDR1 MNHEY, CDR2 SMNVEV (reference sequence). The CDR3 region has the DNA TGTGCCAGCAGTTTACGGGACGGAAATTCACCCCTCCACTTT. Protein: CASSLRDGNSPLHF.

The gene calls are TRBV6-5 and TRBJ1-1, with D perhaps TRBD1 (6 bases). This CDR3 spans 13 amino acids. In germline, CDR1 is MNHEY, CDR2 SVGAGI. The V gene lost 6 bases and the J gene lost 6 bases, with 14 bases spanning the gap. CDR3 DNA: TGTGCCAGCAGGTCCAGAGGACAGCCTGAAGCTTTCTTT. Its translation: CASRSRGQPEAFF.

This sequence joins TRBV4-3 and TRBJ1-2; perhaps TRBD1 as D (6 bases). The CDR3 consists of 14 residues. Germline V gives CDR1 LGHNA, CDR2 YSLEER. V was cut by 1 base and J by 2 bases, with 8 bases left in between. CDR3 in amino acids: CASSQGGTNYGYTF. The CDR3 nucleotides read TGCGCCAGCAGCCAAGGAGGGACAAACTATGGCTACACCTTC.